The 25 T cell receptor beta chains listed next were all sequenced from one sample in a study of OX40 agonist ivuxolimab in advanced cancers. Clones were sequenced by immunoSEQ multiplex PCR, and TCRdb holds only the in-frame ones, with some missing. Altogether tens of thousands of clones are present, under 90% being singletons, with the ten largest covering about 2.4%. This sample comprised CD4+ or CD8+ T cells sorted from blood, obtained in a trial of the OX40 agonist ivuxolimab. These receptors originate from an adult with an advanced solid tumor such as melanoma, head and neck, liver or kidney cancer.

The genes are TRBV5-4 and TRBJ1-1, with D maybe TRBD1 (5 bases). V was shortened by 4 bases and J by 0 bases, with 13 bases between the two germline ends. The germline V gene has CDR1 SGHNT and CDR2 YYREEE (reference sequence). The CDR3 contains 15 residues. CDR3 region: CASSQNTGLNTEAFF. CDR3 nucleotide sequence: TGTGCCAGCAGCCAAAATACAGGCCTGAACACTGAAGCTTTCTTT.

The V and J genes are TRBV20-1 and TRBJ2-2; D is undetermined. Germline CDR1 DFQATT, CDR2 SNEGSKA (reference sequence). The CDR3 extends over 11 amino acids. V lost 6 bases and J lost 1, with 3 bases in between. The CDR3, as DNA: TGCAGTGCGCAGAACACCGGGGAGCTGTTTTTT. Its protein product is CSAQNTGELFF.

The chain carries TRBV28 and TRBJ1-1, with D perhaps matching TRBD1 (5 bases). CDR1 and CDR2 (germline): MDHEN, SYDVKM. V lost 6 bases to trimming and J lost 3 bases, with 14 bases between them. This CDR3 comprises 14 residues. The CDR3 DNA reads TGTGCCAGCAGCACCCCCGACAGTTACACTGAAGCTTTCTTT. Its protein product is CASSTPDSYTEAFF.

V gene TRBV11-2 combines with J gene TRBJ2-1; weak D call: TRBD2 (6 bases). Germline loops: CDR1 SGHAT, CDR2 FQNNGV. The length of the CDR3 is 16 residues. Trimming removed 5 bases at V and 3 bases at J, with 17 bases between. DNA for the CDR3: TGTGCCAGCAGCCGTCTGTTGGCGGGACGCTACAATGAGCAGTTCTTC. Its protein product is CASSRLLAGRYNEQFF. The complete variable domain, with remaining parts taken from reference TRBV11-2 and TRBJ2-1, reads EAGVAQSPRYKIIEKRQSVAFWCNPISGHATLYWYQQILGQGPKLLIQFQNNGVVDDSQLPKDRFSAERLKGVDSTLKIQPAKLEDSAVYLCASSRLLAGRYNEQFFGPGTRLTVL.

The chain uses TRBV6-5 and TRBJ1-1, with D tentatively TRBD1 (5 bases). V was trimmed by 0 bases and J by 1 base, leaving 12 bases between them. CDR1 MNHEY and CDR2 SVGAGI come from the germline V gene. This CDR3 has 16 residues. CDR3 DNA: TGTGCCAGCAGTTACTCGAGTTGGGGGGGGAACACTGAAGCTTTCTTT. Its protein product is CASSYSSWGGNTEAFF.

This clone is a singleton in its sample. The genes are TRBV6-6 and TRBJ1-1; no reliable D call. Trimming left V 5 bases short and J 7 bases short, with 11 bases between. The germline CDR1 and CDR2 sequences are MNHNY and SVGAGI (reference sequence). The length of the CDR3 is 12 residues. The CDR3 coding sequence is TGTGCCAGCAGTACTTCCGGGCTTGAAGCTTTCTTT. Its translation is CASSTSGLEAFF.

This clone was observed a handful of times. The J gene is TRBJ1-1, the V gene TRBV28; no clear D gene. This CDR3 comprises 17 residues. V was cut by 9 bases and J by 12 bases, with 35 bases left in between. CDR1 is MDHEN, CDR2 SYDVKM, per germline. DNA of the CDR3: TGTGCCAGTGAAGACACCCTCCTATATTCAGGCAGGTTAGAAACTTTCTTT. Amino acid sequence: CASEDTLLYSGRLETFF.

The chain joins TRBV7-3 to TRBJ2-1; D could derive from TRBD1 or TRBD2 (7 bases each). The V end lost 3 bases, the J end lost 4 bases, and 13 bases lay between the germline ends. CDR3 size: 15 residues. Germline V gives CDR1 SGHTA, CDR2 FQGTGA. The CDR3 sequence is CASSLGQGGYNEQFF. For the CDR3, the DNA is TGTGCCAGCAGCTTGGGCCAGGGGGGGTACAATGAGCAGTTCTTC.

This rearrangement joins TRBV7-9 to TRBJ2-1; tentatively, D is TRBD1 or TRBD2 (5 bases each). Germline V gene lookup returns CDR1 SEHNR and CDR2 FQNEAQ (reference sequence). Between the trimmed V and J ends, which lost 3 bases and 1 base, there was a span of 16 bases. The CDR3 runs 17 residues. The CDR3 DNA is TGTGCCAGCAGCTTTAGAATGGGACCGACGTCCTACAATGAGCAGTTCTTC. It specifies CASSFRMGPTSYNEQFF. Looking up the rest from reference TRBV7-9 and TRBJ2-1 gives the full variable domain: DTGVSQNPRHKITKRGQNVTFRCDPISEHNRLYWYRQTLGQGPEFLTYFQNEAQLEKSRLLSDRFSAERPKGSFSTLEIQRTEQGDSAMYLCASSFRMGPTSYNEQFFGPGTRLTVL.

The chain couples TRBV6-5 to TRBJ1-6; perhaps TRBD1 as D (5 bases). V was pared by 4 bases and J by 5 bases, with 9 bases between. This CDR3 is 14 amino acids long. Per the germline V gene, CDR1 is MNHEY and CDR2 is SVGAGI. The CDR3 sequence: CASSWGKDNSPLHF. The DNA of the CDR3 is TGTGCCAGCAGTTGGGGCAAGGATAATTCACCCCTCCACTTT.

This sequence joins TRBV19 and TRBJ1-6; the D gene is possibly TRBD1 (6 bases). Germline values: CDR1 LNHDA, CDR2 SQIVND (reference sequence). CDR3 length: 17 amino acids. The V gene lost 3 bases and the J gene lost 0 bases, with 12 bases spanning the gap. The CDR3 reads CASSMEGGGSYNSPLHF. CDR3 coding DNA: TGTGCCAGTAGTATGGAAGGAGGGGGCTCCTATAATTCACCCCTCCACTTT. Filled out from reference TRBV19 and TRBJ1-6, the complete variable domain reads DGGITQSPKYLFRKEGQNVTLSCEQNLNHDAMYWYRQDPGQGLRLIYYSQIVNDFQKGDIAEGYSVSREKKESFPLTVTSAQKNPTAFYLCASSMEGGGSYNSPLHFGNGTRLTVT.

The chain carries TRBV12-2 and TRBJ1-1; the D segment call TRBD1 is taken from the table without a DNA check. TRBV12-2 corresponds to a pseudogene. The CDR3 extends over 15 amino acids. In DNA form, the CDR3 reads TGTGCAAGTCGCACCTCCCGAGGTGCGACAGTGAAAGCTTTCTTT. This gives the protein CASRTSRGATVKAFF.

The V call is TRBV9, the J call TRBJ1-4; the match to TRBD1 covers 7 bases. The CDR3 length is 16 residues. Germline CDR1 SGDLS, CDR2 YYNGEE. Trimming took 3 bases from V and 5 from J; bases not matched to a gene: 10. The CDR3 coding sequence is TGTGCCAGCAGCGCCATGAAGGGGGCGCACAATGAAAAACTGTTTTTT. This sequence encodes CASSAMKGAHNEKLFF.

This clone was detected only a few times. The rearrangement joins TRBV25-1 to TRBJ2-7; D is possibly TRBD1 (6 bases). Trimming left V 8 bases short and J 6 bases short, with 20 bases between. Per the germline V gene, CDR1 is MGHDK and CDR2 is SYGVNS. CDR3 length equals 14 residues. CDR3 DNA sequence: TGTGCCAGCGGCCGGGACAACGGACTCGGCGAGCAGTACTTC. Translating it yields CASGRDNGLGEQYF.

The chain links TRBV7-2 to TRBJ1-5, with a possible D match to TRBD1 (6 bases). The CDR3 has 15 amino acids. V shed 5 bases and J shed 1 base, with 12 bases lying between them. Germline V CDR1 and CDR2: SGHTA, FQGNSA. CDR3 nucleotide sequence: TGTGCCAGCAGCCCAGTACAGGGCAGCAATCAGCCCCAGCATTTT. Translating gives CASSPVQGSNQPQHF.

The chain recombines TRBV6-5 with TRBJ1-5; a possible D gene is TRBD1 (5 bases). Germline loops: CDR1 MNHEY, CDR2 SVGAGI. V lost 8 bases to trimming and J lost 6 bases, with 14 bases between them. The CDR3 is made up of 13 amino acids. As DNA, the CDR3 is TGTGCCAGCGGGGGGGGGAGATTTCAGCCCCAGCATTTT. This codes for CASGGGRFQPQHF.

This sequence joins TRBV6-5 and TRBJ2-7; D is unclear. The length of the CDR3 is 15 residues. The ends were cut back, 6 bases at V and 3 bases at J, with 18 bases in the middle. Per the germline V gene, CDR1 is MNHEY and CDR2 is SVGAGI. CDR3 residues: CASSRPGHKNYEQYF. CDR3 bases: TGTGCCAGCAGCCGTCCGGGCCATAAGAACTACGAGCAGTACTTC.

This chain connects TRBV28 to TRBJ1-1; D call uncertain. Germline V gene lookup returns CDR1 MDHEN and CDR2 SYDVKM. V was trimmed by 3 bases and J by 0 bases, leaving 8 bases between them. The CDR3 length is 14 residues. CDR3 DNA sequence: TGTGCCAGCAGTTTTGGTCCATTGAACACTGAAGCTTTCTTT. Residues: CASSFGPLNTEAFF.

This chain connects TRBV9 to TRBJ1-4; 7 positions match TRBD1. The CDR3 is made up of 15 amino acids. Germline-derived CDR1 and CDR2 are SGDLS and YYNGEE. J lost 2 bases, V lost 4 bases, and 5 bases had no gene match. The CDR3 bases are TGTGCCAGCAGCTACAGGGGATCCACTAATGAAAAACTGTTTTTT. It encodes CASSYRGSTNEKLFF.

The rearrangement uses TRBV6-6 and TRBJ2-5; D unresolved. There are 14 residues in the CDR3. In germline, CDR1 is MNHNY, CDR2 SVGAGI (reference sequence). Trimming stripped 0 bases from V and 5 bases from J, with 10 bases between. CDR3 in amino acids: CASSYSGTRETQYF. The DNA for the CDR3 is TGTGCCAGCAGTTACTCGGGTACTCGGGAGACCCAGTACTTC.

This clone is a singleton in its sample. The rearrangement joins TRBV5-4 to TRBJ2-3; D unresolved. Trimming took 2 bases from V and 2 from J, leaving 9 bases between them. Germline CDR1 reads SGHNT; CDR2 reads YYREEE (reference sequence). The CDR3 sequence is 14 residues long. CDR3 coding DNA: TGTGCCAGCAGCTTACCCCGTTCCACAGATACGCAGTATTTT. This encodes CASSLPRSTDTQYF.

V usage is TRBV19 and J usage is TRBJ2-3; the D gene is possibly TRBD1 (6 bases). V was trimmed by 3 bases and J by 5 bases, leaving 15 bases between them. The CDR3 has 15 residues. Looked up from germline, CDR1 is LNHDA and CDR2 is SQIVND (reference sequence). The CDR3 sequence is CASSIPTRGKDTQYF. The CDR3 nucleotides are TGTGCCAGTAGTATCCCAACGAGGGGGAAAGATACGCAGTATTTT.

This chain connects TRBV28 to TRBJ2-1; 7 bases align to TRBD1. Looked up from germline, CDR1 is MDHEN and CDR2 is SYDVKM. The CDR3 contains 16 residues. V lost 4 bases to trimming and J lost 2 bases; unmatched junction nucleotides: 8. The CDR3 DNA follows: TGTGCCAGCAGTTCCTACCGGGACAGACCCTACAATGAGCAGTTCTTC. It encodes CASSSYRDRPYNEQFF.

For the CDR3, the DNA is TGTGCCAGCAGCTCATCCTTGGGGGTGAACACTGAAGCTTTCTTT. Protein product: CASSSSLGVNTEAFF. This rearrangement joins TRBV11-2 to TRBJ1-1; D might be TRBD1 (5 bases). Trimming shortened V by 4 bases and J by 0 bases, and 12 bases separated the two germline ends. This CDR3 comprises 15 residues. Germline V gene sequence: CDR1 SGHAT, CDR2 FQNNGV.

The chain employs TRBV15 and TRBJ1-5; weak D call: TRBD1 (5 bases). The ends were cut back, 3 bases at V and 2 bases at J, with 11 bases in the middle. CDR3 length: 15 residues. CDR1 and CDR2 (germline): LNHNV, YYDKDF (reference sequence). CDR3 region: CATSRFDRGNQPQHF. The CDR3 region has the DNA TGTGCCACCAGCAGGTTCGACAGAGGCAATCAGCCCCAGCATTTT.